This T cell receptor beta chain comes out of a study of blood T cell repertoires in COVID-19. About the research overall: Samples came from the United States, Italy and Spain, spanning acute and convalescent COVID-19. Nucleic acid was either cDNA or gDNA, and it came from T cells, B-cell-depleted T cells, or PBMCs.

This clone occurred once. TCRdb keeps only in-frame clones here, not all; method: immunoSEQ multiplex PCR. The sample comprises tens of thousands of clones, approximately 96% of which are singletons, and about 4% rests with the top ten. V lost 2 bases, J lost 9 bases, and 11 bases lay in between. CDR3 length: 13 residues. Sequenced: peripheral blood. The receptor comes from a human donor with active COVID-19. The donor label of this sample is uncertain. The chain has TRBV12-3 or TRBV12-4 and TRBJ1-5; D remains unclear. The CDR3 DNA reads TGTGCCAGCAGTTTAATCCCCCTCGGGCCCCAGCATTTT. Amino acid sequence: CASSLIPLGPQHF.